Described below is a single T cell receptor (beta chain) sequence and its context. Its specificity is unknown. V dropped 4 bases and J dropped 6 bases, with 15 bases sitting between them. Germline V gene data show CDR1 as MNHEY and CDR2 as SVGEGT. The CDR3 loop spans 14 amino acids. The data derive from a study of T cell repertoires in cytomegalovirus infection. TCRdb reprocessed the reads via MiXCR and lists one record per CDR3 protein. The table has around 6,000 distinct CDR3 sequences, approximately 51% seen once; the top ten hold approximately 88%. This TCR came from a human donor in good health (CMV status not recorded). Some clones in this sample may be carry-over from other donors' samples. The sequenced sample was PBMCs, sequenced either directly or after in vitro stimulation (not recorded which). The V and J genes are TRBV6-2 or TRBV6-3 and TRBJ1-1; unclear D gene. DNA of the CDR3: TGTGCCAGCAGTTCCCTAGAACCGACCTCTGAAGCTTTCTTT. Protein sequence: CASSSLEPTSEAFF.